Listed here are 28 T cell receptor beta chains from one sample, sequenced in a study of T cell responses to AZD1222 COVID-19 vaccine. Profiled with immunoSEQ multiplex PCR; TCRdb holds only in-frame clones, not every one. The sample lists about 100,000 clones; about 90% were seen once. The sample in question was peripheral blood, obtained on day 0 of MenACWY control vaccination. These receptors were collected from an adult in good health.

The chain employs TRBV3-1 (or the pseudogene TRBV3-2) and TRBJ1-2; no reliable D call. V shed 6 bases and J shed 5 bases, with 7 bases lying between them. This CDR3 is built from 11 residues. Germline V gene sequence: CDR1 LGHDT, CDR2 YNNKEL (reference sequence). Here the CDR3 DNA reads TGTGCCAGCAGGGGCAAGTATGGCTACACCTTC. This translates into CASRGKYGYTF.

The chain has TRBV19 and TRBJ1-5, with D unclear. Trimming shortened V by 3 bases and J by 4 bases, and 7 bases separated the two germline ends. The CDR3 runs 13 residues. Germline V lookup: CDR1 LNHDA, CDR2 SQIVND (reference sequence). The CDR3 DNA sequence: TGTGCCAGTAGTATCACGAAAAATCAGCCCCAGCATTTT. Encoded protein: CASSITKNQPQHF.

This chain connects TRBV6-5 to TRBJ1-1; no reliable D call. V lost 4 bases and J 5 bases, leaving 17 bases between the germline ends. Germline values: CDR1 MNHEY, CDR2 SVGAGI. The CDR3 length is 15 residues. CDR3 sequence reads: CASSLVGPLRTEAFF. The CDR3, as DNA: TGTGCCAGCAGTTTGGTCGGACCGTTGAGGACTGAAGCTTTCTTT.

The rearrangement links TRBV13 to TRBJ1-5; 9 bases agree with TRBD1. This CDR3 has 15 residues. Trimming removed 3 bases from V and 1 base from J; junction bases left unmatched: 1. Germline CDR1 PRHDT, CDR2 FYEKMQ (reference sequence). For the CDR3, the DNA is TGTGCCAGCAGCTTTGGGACAGGGAGCAATCAGCCCCAGCATTTT. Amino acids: CASSFGTGSNQPQHF.

The CDR3 spells CASTDRGRNQPQHF. The CDR3 DNA reads TGTGCCAGCACCGACAGGGGGCGGAATCAGCCCCAGCATTTT. This rearrangement joins TRBV28 to TRBJ1-5; TRBD1 agrees at 10 bases. Germline lookup yields CDR1 MDHEN and CDR2 SYDVKM. The CDR3 spans 14 residues. Trimming took 7 bases from V and 4 from J; bases not matched to a gene: 4.

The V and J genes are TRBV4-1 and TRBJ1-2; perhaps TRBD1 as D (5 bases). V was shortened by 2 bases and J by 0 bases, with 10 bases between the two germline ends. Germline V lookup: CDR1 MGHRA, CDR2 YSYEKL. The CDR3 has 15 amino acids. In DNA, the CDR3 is TGCGCCAGCAGCCAACCGCAGGGCACTAACTATGGCTACACCTTC. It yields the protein CASSQPQGTNYGYTF.

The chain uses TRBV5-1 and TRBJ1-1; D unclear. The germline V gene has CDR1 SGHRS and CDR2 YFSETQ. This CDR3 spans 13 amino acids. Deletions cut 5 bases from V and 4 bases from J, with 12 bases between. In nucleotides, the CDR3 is TGCGCCAGCAGTGAGTTGGACGGCACTGAAGCTTTCTTT. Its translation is CASSELDGTEAFF.

Here the CDR3 reads CASSQDLAGATGELFF. CDR3 coding DNA: TGCGCCAGCAGCCAAGACCTAGCGGGAGCCACCGGGGAGCTGTTTTTT. This sequence joins TRBV4-3 and TRBJ2-2; 10 positions match TRBD2. The CDR3 has 16 residues. J was trimmed by 4 bases and V by 0 bases; bases with no gene match: 2. From germline, CDR1 is LGHNA and CDR2 YSLEER.

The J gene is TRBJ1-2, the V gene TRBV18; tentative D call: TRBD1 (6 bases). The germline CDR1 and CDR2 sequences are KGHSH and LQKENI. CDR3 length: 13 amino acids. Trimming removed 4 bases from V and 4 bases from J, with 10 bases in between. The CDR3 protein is CASSLDRTYGYTF. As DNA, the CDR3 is TGTGCCAGCTCACTTGACAGGACCTATGGCTACACCTTC.

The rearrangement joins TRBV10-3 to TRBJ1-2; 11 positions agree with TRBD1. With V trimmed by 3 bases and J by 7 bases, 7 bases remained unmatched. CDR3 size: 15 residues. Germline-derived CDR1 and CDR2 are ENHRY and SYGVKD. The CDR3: CAISDAPGQGAGYTF. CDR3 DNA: TGTGCCATCAGTGACGCACCCGGACAGGGGGCTGGCTACACCTTC.

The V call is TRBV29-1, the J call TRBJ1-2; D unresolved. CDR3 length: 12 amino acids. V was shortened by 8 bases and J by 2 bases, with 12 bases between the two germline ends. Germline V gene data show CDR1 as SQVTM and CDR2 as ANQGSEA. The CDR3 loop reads CSSLMGNYGYTF. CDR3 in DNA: TGCAGCTCACTTATGGGCAACTATGGCTACACCTTC.

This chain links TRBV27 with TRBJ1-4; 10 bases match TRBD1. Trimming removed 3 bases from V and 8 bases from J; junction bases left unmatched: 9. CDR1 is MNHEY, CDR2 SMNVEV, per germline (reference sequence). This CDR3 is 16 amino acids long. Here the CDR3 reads CASSFSGQGLGEKLFF. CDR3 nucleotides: TGTGCCAGCAGTTTTTCGGGACAGGGGTTAGGGGAAAAACTGTTTTTT.

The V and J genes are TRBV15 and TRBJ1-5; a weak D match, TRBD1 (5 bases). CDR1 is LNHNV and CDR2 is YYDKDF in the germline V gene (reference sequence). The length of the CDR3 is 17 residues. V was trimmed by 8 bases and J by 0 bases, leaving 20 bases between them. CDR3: CATHLFGNRLSNQPQHF. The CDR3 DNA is TGTGCCACCCACTTATTTGGGAACAGGCTTAGCAATCAGCCCCAGCATTTT. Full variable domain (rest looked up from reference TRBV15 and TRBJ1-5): DAMVIQNPRYQVTQFGKPVTLSCSQTLNHNVMYWYQQKSSQAPKLLFHYYDKDFNNEADTPDNFQSRRPNTSFCFLDIRSPGLGDTAMYLCATHLFGNRLSNQPQHFGDGTRLSIL.

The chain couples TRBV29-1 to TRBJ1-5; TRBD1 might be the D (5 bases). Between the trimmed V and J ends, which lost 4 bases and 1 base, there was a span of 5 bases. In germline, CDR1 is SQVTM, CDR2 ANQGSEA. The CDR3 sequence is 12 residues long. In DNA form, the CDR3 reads TGCAGCGTTGGGGACAGCAATCAGCCCCAGCATTTT. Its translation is CSVGDSNQPQHF.

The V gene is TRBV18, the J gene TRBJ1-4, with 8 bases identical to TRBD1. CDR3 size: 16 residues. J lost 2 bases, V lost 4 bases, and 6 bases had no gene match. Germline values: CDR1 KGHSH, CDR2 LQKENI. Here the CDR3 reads CASSLLDRVTNEKLFF. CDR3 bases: TGTGCCAGCTCACTATTGGACAGGGTGACTAATGAAAAACTGTTTTTT.

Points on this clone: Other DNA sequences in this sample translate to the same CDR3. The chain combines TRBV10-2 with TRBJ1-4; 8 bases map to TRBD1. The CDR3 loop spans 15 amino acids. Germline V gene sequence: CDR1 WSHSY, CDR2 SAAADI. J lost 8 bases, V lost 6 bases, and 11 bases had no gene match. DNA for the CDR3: TGCGCCAGCAGATCCGCCGGGACAGGACTAGAAAAACTGTTTTTT. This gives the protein CASRSAGTGLEKLFF.

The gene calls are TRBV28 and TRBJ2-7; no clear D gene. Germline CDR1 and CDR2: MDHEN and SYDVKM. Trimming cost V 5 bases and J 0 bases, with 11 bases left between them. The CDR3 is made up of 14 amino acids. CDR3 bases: TGTGCCAGCAGTGGCCCCCCCGCCTCCTACGAGCAGTACTTC. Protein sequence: CASSGPPASYEQYF.

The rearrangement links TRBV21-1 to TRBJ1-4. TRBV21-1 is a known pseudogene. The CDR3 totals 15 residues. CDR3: CASSPKAAFNEKLFF. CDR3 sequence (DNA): TGTGCCAGCAGCCCCAAGGCGGCGTTTAATGAAAAACTGTTTTTT.

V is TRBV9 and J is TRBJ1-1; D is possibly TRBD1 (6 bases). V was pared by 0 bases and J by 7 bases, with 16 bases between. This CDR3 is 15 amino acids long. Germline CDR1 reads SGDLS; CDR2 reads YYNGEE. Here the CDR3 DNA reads TGTGCCAGCAGCGTAGGGGCAGGGGATTGGGGTGAAGCTTTCTTT. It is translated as CASSVGAGDWGEAFF.

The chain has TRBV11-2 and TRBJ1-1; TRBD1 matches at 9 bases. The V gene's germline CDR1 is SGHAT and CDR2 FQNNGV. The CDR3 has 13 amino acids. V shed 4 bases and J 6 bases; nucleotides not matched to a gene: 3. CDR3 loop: CASSWDRAAEAFF. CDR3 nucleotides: TGTGCCAGCAGCTGGGACAGGGCCGCTGAAGCTTTCTTT.

The CDR3 DNA follows: TGTGCCAGCAGCCCGACTAGCCGTCCCTTCAATGAGCAGTTCTTC. Protein sequence: CASSPTSRPFNEQFF. V is TRBV3-1 (or the pseudogene TRBV3-2) and J is TRBJ2-1, with TRBD2 matching 7 bases. V lost 4 bases to trimming and J lost 6 bases; unmatched junction nucleotides: 9. CDR1 is LGHDT and CDR2 is YNNKEL in the germline V gene (reference sequence). The CDR3 covers 15 residues.

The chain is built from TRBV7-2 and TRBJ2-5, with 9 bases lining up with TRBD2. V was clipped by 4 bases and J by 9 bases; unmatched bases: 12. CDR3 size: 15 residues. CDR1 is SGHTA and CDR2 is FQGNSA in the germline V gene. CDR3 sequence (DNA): TGTGCCAGCAGCTGGGCGGGGGGGCAACGGAATGCCCAGTACTTC. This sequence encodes CASSWAGGQRNAQYF.

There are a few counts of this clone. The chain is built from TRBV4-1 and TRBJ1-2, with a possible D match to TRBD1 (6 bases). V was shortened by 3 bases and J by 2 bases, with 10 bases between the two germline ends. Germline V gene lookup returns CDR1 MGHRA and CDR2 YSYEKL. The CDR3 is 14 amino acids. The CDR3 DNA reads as TGCGCCAGCAGCCATTTCGGACAGAACTATGGCTACACCTTC. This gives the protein CASSHFGQNYGYTF.

Written as DNA, the CDR3 is TGTGCCAGCAGCCGTGGGAGGGGGGCTAGAGGCTATGGCTACACCTTC. This gives the protein CASSRGRGARGYGYTF. The rearrangement joins TRBV5-6 to TRBJ1-2; D may be TRBD1 (6 bases). V was shortened by 4 bases and J by 4 bases, with 20 bases between the two germline ends. This CDR3 comprises 16 residues. Germline V gene sequence: CDR1 SGHDT, CDR2 YYEEEE.

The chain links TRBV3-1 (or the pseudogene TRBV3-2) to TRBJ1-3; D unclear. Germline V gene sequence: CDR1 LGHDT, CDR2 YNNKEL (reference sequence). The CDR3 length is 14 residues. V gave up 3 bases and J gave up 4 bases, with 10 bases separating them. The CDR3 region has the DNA TGTGCCAGCAGCCACGAGAAACTCGGAAACACCATATATTTT. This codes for CASSHEKLGNTIYF.

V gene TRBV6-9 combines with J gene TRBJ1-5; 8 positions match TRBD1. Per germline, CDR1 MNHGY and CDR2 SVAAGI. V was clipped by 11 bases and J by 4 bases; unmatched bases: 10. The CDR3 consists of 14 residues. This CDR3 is CAGRQGLVNQPQHF. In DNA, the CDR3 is TGTGCCGGAAGACAGGGGCTAGTAAATCAGCCCCAGCATTTT.

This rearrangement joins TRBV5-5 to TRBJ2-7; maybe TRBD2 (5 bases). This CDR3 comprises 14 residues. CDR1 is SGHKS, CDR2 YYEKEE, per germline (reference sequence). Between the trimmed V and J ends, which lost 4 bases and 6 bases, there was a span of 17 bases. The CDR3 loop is CASSLGRLGSEQYF. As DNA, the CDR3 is TGTGCCAGCAGCCTAGGACGGCTAGGGAGCGAGCAGTACTTC.

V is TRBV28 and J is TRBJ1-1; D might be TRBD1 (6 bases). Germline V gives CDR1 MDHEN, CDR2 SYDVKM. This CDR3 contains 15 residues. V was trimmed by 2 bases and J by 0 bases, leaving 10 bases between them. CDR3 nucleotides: TGTGCCAGCAGTTTAGGGGGGGCTCTGAACACTGAAGCTTTCTTT. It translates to CASSLGGALNTEAFF. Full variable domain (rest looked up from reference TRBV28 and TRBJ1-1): DVKVTQSSRYLVKRTGEKVFLECVQDMDHENMFWYRQDPGLGLRLIYFSYDVKMKEKGDIPEGYSVSREKKERFSLILESASTNQTSMYLCASSLGGALNTEAFFGQGTRLTVV.